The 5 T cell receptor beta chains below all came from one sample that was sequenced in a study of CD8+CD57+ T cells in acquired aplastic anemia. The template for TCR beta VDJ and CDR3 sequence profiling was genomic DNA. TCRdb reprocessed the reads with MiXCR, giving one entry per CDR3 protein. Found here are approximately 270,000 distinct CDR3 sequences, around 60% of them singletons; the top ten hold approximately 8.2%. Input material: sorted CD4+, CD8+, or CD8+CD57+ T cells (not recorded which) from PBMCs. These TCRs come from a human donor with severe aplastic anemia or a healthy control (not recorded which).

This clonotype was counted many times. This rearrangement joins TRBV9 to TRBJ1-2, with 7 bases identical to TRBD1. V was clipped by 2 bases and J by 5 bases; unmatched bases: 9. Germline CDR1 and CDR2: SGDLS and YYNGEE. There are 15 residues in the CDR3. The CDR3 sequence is CASSVGRGSRYGYTF. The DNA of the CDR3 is TGTGCCAGCAGCGTGGGCAGGGGGTCTCGGTATGGCTACACCTTC.

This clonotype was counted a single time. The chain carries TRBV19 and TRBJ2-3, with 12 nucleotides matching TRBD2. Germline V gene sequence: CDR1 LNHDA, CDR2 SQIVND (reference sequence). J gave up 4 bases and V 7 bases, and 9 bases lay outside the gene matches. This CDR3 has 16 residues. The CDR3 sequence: CASIGLAGGPPDTQYF. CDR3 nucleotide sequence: TGTGCCAGTATAGGCCTAGCGGGGGGGCCCCCAGATACGCAGTATTTT.

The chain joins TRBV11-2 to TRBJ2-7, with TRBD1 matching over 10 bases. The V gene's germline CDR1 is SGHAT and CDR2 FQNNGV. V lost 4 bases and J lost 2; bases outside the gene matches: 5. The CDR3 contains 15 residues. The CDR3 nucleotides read TGTGCCAGCAGCTGGCGAGGACAGGGGGCCTACGAGCAGTACTTC. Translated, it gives CASSWRGQGAYEQYF.

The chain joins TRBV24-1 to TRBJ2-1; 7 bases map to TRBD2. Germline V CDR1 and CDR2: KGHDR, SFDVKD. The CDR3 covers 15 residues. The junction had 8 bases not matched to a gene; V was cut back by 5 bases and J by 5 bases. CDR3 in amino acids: CATSGGGGLHNEQFF. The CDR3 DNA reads TGTGCCACCAGTGGGGGGGGTGGTCTACACAATGAGCAGTTCTTC.

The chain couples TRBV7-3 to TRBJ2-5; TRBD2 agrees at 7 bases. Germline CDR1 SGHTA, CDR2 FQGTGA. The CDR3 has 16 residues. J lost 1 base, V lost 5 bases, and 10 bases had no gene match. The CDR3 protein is CASSPGGGRVQETQYF. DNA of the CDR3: TGTGCCAGCAGCCCCGGTGGCGGGAGAGTCCAAGAGACCCAGTACTTC.